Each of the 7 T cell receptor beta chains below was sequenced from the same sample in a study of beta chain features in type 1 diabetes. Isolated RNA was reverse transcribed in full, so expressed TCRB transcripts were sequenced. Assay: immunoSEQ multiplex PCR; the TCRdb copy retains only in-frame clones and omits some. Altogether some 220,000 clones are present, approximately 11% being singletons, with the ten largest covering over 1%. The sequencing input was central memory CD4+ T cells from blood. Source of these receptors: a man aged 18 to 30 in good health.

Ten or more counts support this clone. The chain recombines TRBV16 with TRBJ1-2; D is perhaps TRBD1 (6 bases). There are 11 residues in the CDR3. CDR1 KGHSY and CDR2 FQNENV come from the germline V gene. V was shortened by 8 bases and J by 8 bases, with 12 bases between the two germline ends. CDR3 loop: CASFGGEGYTF. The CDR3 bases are TGTGCCAGCTTTGGGGGCGAAGGCTACACCTTC. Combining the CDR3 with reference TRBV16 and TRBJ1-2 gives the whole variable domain GEEVAQTPKHLVRGEGQKAKLYCAPIKGHSYVFWYQQVLKNEFKFLISFQNENVFDETGMPKERFSAKCLPNSPCSLEIQATKLEDSAVYFCASFGGEGYTFGSGTRLTVV.

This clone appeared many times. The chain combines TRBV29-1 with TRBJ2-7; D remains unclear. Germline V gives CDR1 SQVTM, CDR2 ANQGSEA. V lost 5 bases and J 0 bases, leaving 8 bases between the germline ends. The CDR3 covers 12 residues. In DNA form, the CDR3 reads TGCAGCGTTCGTGGCAACTCCTACGAGCAGTACTTC. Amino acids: CSVRGNSYEQYF.

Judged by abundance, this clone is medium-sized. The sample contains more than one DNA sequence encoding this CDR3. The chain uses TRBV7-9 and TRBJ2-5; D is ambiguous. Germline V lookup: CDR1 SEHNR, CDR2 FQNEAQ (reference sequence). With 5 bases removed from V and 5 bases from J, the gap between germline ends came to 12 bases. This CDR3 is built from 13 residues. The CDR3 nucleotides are TGTGCCAGCAGCCCTCGTATCGGTGAGACCCAGTACTTC. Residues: CASSPRIGETQYF.

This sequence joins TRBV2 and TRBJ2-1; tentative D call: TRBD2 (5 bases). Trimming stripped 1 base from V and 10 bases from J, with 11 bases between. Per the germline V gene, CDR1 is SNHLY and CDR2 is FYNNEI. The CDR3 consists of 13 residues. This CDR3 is CASSEEGVSEQFF. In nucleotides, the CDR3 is TGTGCCAGCAGTGAAGAGGGAGTGTCAGAGCAGTTCTTC.

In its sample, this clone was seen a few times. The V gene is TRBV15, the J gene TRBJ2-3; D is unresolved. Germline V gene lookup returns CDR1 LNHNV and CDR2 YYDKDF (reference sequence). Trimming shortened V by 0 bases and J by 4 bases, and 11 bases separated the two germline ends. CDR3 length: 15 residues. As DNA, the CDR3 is TGTGCCACCAGCAGAGATGGAGCCAGCGCAGATACGCAGTATTTT. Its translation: CATSRDGASADTQYF.

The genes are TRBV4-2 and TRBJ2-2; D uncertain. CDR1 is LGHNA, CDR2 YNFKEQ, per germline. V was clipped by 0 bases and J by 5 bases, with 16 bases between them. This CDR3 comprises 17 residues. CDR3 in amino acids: CASSQDSIWEETGELFF. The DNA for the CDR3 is TGTGCCAGCAGCCAAGATTCGATCTGGGAAGAGACCGGGGAGCTGTTTTTT.

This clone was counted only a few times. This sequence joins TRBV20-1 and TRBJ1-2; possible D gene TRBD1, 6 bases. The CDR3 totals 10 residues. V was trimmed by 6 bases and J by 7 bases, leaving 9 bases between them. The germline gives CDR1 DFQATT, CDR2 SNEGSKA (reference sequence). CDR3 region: CSAHRAGYTF. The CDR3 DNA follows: TGCAGTGCCCACAGGGCTGGCTACACCTTC.